This T cell receptor (beta chain) came from a study of blood T cell repertoires in COVID-19. Across the whole study: Samples came from the United States, Italy and Spain, spanning acute and convalescent COVID-19. From T cells, B-cell-depleted T cells, or PBMCs came the material, which was cDNA or gDNA.

The germline V gene encodes CDR1 LGHNT and CDR2 FRNRAP. This CDR3 spans 12 amino acids. V dropped 4 bases and J dropped 0 bases, with 2 bases sitting between them. The authors' processing: Using reference gene primer amplification, nucleated cell counts were estimated. Sequencing used immunoSEQ multiplex PCR; TCRdb keeps in-frame clones, though not all of them. From that table come the V and J calls and clone size; the DNA was used to work out D and trimming. In the table there are roughly 230,000 clones, roughly 84% of which are singletons. The origin of this receptor is a woman in her forties or fifties with acute or convalescent COVID-19. The V call is TRBV12-5, the J call TRBJ2-3; D is unresolved. Sequenced input: peripheral blood. The CDR3 DNA reads TGTGCTAGTGGTTCTAGCACAGATACGCAGTATTTT. Protein product: CASGSSTDTQYF.